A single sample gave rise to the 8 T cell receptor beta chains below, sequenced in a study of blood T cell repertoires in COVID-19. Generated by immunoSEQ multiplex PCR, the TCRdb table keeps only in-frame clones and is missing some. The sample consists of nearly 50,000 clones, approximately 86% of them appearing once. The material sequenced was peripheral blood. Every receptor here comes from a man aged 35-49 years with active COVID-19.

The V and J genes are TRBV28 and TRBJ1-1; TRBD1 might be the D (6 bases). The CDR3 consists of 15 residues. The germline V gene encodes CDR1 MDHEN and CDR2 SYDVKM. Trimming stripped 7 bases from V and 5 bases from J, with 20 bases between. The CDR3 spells CASTLAPTGWTEAFF. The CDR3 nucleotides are TGTGCCAGCACCCTGGCCCCGACAGGATGGACTGAAGCTTTCTTT.

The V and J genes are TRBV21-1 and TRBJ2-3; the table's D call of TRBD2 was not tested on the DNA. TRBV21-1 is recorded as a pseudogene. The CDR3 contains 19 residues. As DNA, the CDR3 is TGTGCCAGCAGCAAAGCCCAATTATTGGGGGGTACATCCACAGATACGCAGTATTTT. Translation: CASSKAQLLGGTSTDTQYF.

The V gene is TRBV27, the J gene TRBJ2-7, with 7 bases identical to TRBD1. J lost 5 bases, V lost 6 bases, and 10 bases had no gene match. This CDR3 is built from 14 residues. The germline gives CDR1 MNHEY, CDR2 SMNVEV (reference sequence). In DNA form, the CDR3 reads TGTGCCAGCAGCCTCCGTGGACAGGCTGACGAGCAGTACTTC. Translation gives CASSLRGQADEQYF.

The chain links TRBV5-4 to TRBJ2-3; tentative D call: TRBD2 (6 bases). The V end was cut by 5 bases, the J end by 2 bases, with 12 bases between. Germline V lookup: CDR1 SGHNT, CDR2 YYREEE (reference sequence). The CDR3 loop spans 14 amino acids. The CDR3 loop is CASSPGGDTDTQYF. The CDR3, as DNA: TGTGCCAGCAGTCCTGGCGGGGACACAGATACGCAGTATTTT.

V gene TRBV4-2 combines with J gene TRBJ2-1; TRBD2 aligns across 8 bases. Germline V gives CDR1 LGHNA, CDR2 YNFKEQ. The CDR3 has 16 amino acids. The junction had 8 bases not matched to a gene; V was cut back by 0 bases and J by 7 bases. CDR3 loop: CASSQDGGTSWNEQFF. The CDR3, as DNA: TGTGCCAGCAGCCAAGATGGAGGGACTAGTTGGAATGAGCAGTTCTTC.

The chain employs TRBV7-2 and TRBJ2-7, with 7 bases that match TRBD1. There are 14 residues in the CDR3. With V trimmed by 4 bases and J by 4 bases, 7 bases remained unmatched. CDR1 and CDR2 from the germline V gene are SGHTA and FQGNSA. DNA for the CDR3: TGTGCCAGCAGCTCCGGGACAGCAAAGTACGAGCAGTACTTC. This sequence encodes CASSSGTAKYEQYF.

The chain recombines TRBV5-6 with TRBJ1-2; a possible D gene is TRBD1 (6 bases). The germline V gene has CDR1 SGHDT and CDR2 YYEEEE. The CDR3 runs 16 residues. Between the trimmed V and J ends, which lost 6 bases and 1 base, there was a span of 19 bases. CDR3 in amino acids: CASTASYREYNYGYTF. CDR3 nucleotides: TGTGCCAGCACCGCGTCCTACAGGGAATATAACTATGGCTACACCTTC.

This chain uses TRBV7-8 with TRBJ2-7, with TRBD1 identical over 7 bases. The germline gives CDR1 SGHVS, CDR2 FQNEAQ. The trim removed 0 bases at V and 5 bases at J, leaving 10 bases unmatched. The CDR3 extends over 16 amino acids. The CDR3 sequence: CASSLAGKGAKNEQYF. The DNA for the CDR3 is TGTGCCAGCAGCTTAGCGGGGAAGGGGGCTAAAAACGAGCAGTACTTC.